This is a list of T cell receptor beta chains from one sample in a study of T cells after posttransplantation cyclophosphamide. The assay was immunoSEQ multiplex PCR, and TCRdb's table has in-frame clones only and misses some. The table shows 12,000 or so clones, with about four fifths occurring only once. Sequenced material: PBMCs, taken after allogeneic stem cell transplant with posttransplant cyclophosphamide. All receptors come from a female patient aged 50-59 years who received an allogeneic stem cell transplant from a related donor, was CMV-positive, and had no GVHD. Among the T cells, some may be from the graft donor. Both conserved end residues are part of each CDR3. D genes are given only for firm matches. Not every row has a clone size; where given, it reads once, few, many or a size class.

>-|TRBD2|TRBV5-4|15|TRBJ2-1
TGTGCCAGCAGCTTGGGGCGGGGGGCCTACAATGAGCAGTTCTTC
CASSLGRGAYNEQFF
>-|-|TRBV5-1|15|TRBJ2-1
TGCGCCAGCAGCTTAGATGTAGGGGTATTCAATGAGCAGTTCTTC
CASSLDVGVFNEQFF
>-|-|TRBV5-1|14|TRBJ2-2
TGCGCCAGCAGCTTGGGTCTAGCTATCGGGGAGCTGTTTTTT
CASSLGLAIGELFF
>-|-|TRBV10-3|11|TRBJ1-1
TGTGCCATCAGGACGACAGATGAAGCTTTCTTT
CAIRTTDEAFF
>-|TRBD2|TRBV7-2|17|TRBJ2-3
TGTGCCAGCAGCCCCCCTTCGGCCGGTAGCGGGGGGCAGGCGCAGTATTTT
CASSPPSAGSGGQAQYF
>-|TRBD2|TRBV30|12|TRBJ2-7
TGTGCCTGGAGTGTACGGGGGGACGAGCAGTACTTC
CAWSVRGDEQYF
>-|TRBD2|TRBV7-2|14|TRBJ2-1
TGTGCCAGCAGCTTAGAGGCTTCGGCGGGGGGAAGGTTCTTC
CASSLEASAGGRFF
>once|TRBD1|TRBV14|19|TRBJ2-1
TGTGCCAGCAGCCAACGTCATTTTACACACAGGGGGACCATTTATGAGCAGTTCTTC
CASSQRHFTHRGTIYEQFF
>once|-|TRBV5-6|15|TRBJ1-6
TGTGCCAGCAGCGTCGACAGCTCCTATAATTCACCCCTCCACTTT
CASSVDSSYNSPLHF
>-|-|TRBV27|14|TRBJ2-1
TGTGCCAGCAGTTTATCAGGCCTAGAACCTGAGCAGTTCTTC
CASSLSGLEPEQFF
>-|-|TRBV6-6|16|TRBJ2-7
TGTGCCAGCAGTTACTCGATATCAGAGACTACCTACGAGCAGTACTTC
CASSYSISETTYEQYF
>-|-|TRBV5-1|16|TRBJ1-3
TGCGCCAGCAGCTTTGAACGGCAGGCCTCTGGAAACACCATATATTTT
CASSFERQASGNTIYF
>-|TRBD2|TRBV5-6|16|TRBJ2-7
TGTGCCAGCAGCGCCGGGACTAGCGGGGGCAGGTACGAGCAGTACTTC
CASSAGTSGGRYEQYF
>-|TRBD1|TRBV9|15|TRBJ1-4
TGTGCCAGCAGCGCCCGACAGGGGGCTAGAGAAAAACTGTTTTTT
CASSARQGAREKLFF
>-|TRBD2|TRBV7-2|17|TRBJ2-3
TGTGCCAGCAGCACCGGGTTAGCGGGGGGGTGGGCAGATACGCAGTATTTT
CASSTGLAGGWADTQYF
>-|TRBD2|TRBV7-2|15|TRBJ2-1
TGTGCCAGCAGCTTAGTGACTAGCAGATACAATGAGCAGTTCTTC
CASSLVTSRYNEQFF
>-|TRBD1|TRBV5-1|14|TRBJ1-6
TGCGCCAGCAGCGACGGGACAGCGAATTCACCCCTCCACTTT
CASSDGTANSPLHF
>-|-|TRBV1|16|TRBJ1-6
TGCACCAGCAGCCAAGTGAGGTATCACTATAATTCACCCCTCCACTTT
CTSSQVRYHYNSPLHF
>-|-|TRBV5-6|15|TRBJ2-1
TGTGCCAGCAGCTCCTCACCTACCTCCTACAATGAGCAGTTCTTC
CASSSSPTSYNEQFF
>-|TRBD1|TRBV30|18|TRBJ2-7
TGTGCCTGGAGTGTAGGGACAGGGGGTTTTGGCAGGGCCTACGAGCAGTACTTC
CAWSVGTGGFGRAYEQYF
>-|TRBD1|TRBV7-8|15|TRBJ2-3
TGTGCCAGCAGCTTTGGACAGGGTTACACAGATACGCAGTATTTT
CASSFGQGYTDTQYF
>-|TRBD1|TRBV5-4|14|TRBJ2-5
TGTGCCAGCAGCCTGCCGGGACAGAAAGAGACCCAGTACTTC
CASSLPGQKETQYF
>-|TRBD2|TRBV7-2|17|TRBJ2-3
TGTGCCAGCAGCTTAGCGTCGGTAGCGGGGGGGCCCGATACGCAGTATTTT
CASSLASVAGGPDTQYF
>-|-|TRBV10-3|12|TRBJ1-1
TGTGCCTCTCAAGCTGCGGGCACTGAAGCTTTCTTT
CASQAAGTEAFF
>-|-|TRBV18|14|TRBJ2-2
TGTGCCAGCTCACCGTCGGGGGTAACCGGGGAGCTGTTTTTT
CASSPSGVTGELFF